This T cell receptor beta chain is from a study of sequential checkpoint blockade in melanoma. The treatment here: randomized to nivolumab then ipilimumab (arm A) or the reverse (arm B). Live CD3+CD8+ CD19− CD56− cells were sorted from PBMCs. Using immunoSEQ multiplex PCR, the repertoire was profiled, and TCRdb retains in-frame clones only, with some absent. This sample carries 18,000 or so clones, around 66% of them seen once, and the ten largest clones take about 11%. Per the germline V gene, CDR1 is MNHEY and CDR2 is SVGAGI. CDR3 length equals 13 residues. J gave up 6 bases and V 2 bases, and 3 bases lay outside the gene matches.

This sequence was found in a human donor with melanoma. The sequenced sample was CD8+ T cells sorted from blood (inferred from file names), obtained from a patient given nivolumab and ipilimumab in sequence. The chain combines TRBV6-5 with TRBJ2-7, with 8 bases identical to TRBD1. Here the CDR3 DNA reads TGTGCCAGCAGTTACCGGACAGGGATCGAGCAGTACTTC. Protein: CASSYRTGIEQYF.